Listed here are 30 T cell receptor beta chains from one sample, sequenced in a study of blood T cell repertoires in COVID-19. The repertoire was sequenced with immunoSEQ multiplex PCR; TCRdb's copy has only in-frame clones and lacks some. Found here are 250,000 to 350,000 clones, about 86% of them singletons; the top ten hold around 14%. Sequencing input: peripheral blood. These receptors came from a person aged 65 to 85 with COVID-19, enrolled during active disease.

This clone was seen repeatedly, ten times or more. The chain joins TRBV12-3 or TRBV12-4 to TRBJ2-7, with 7 bases identical to TRBD2. This CDR3 is built from 12 residues. Trimming removed 7 bases from V and 4 bases from J; junction bases left unmatched: 4. The CDR3 spells CASNSGGYEQYF. CDR3 nucleotide sequence: TGTGCCAGCAACTCGGGGGGTTACGAGCAGTACTTC.

V is TRBV19 and J is TRBJ1-5; 10 bases map to TRBD1. This CDR3 region has 13 residues. With 7 bases clipped from V and 6 bases from J, the junction kept 3 bases outside the gene matches. The germline gives CDR1 LNHDA, CDR2 SQIVND (reference sequence). This CDR3 is CASKRTGGQPQHF. In DNA form, the CDR3 reads TGTGCCAGTAAAAGGACAGGGGGTCAGCCCCAGCATTTT. The whole variable domain, filled in from reference TRBV19 and TRBJ1-5, reads DGGITQSPKYLFRKEGQNVTLSCEQNLNHDAMYWYRQDPGQGLRLIYYSQIVNDFQKGDIAEGYSVSREKKESFPLTVTSAQKNPTAFYLCASKRTGGQPQHFGDGTRLSIL.

The chain is built from TRBV7-9 and TRBJ1-2; 7 bases are a match to TRBD1. The germline V gene has CDR1 SEHNR and CDR2 FQNEAQ (reference sequence). V shed 5 bases, J shed 7 bases, and the junction held 10 bases outside the gene matches. This CDR3 region has 14 residues. CDR3 protein: CASSGEQGEAGYTF. The DNA of the CDR3 is TGTGCCAGCAGCGGGGAGCAGGGGGAGGCTGGCTACACCTTC.

V is TRBV6-5 and J is TRBJ2-1, with 7 positions matching TRBD1. V shed 5 bases, J shed 4 bases, and the junction held 5 bases outside the gene matches. The CDR3 runs 14 residues. Germline V gene data show CDR1 as MNHEY and CDR2 as SVGAGI. The CDR3 DNA reads TGTGCCAGCAGTAGGGGACAGTTATACAATGAGCAGTTCTTC. Translating gives CASSRGQLYNEQFF.

The chain joins TRBV7-9 to TRBJ2-4; 7 bases align to TRBD2. The germline gives CDR1 SEHNR, CDR2 FQNEAQ (reference sequence). CDR3 length: 15 residues. V dropped 3 bases and J dropped 4; count of bases not matched to a gene: 6. CDR3 protein: CASSFGGNKKNIQYF. CDR3 DNA: TGTGCCAGCAGCTTCGGGGGGAATAAAAAAAACATTCAGTACTTC.

As concerns this clone: In the same sample, other DNA sequences code for this CDR3. The chain has TRBV5-1 and TRBJ1-1; a possible D gene is TRBD1 (6 bases). The germline gives CDR1 SGHRS, CDR2 YFSETQ. The CDR3 runs 14 residues. Trimming took 3 bases from V and 4 from J, leaving 13 bases between them. CDR3 sequence: CASSWDGGATEAFF. CDR3 sequence (DNA): TGCGCCAGCAGCTGGGATGGGGGGGCCACTGAAGCTTTCTTT. Together with reference TRBV5-1 and TRBJ1-1, the CDR3 gives the full variable domain: KAGVTQTPRYLIKTRGQQVTLSCSPISGHRSVSWYQQTPGQGLQFLFEYFSETQRNKGNFPGRFSGRQFSNSRSEMNVSTLELGDSALYLCASSWDGGATEAFFGQGTRLTVV.

The chain has TRBV2 and TRBJ2-3; 11 positions agree with TRBD2. Trimming at V came to 4 bases and at J to 8 bases, leaving 2 bases not matched to a gene. The CDR3 is made up of 13 amino acids. Germline CDR1 reads SNHLY; CDR2 reads FYNNEI. Here the CDR3 reads CASSVGTSGTQYF. As DNA, the CDR3 is TGTGCCAGCAGTGTAGGGACTAGCGGTACGCAGTATTTT.

The V call is TRBV6-5, the J call TRBJ1-6; the D is unclear. Per the germline V gene, CDR1 is MNHEY and CDR2 is SVGAGI. This CDR3 contains 13 residues. Trimming took off 7 bases at V and 9 bases at J, with 13 bases between the two ends. Here the CDR3 reads CASNLQTGSPLHF. The CDR3 DNA reads as TGTGCCAGCAACTTACAGACCGGTTCACCCCTCCACTTT.

The rearrangement uses TRBV5-1 and TRBJ1-2; 7 nucleotides align to TRBD1. CDR1 and CDR2 (germline): SGHRS, YFSETQ. CDR3 size: 14 residues. J lost 4 bases, V lost 4 bases, and 7 bases had no gene match. The DNA for the CDR3 is TGCGCCAGCAGCATCGACAGGGCCACCTATGGCTACACCTTC. Encoded protein: CASSIDRATYGYTF. Variable domain in full (rest from reference TRBV5-1 and TRBJ1-2): KAGVTQTPRYLIKTRGQQVTLSCSPISGHRSVSWYQQTPGQGLQFLFEYFSETQRNKGNFPGRFSGRQFSNSRSEMNVSTLELGDSALYLCASSIDRATYGYTFGSGTRLTVV.

This clone came up a few times. This chain connects TRBV19 to TRBJ1-5; 8 bases map to TRBD1. Germline-derived CDR1 and CDR2 are LNHDA and SQIVND (reference sequence). The CDR3 is 16 amino acids. V shed 4 bases and J 2 bases; nucleotides not matched to a gene: 7. In DNA form, the CDR3 reads TGTGCCAGTAGTAACCCCAGGGGGCTTGGCAATCAGCCCCAGCATTTT. Protein: CASSNPRGLGNQPQHF.

This chain uses TRBV6-5 with TRBJ2-5; weak D call: TRBD1 (5 bases). Germline CDR1 and CDR2: MNHEY and SVGAGI. V shed 7 bases and J shed 5 bases, with 14 bases lying between them. The CDR3 consists of 13 residues. CDR3 sequence (DNA): TGTGCCAGCAACAGCAGGGCCACGGAGACCCAGTACTTC. This sequence encodes CASNSRATETQYF.

The chain employs TRBV15 and TRBJ1-2; 7 bases map to TRBD1. This CDR3 is built from 13 residues. The ends lost 3 bases at V and 7 bases at J; junction bases unmatched: 5. Per the germline V gene, CDR1 is LNHNV and CDR2 is YYDKDF (reference sequence). For the CDR3, the DNA is TGTGCCACCAGCAGGGACGACAGGGTTGGCTACACCTTC. This translates into CATSRDDRVGYTF.

V gene TRBV19 combines with J gene TRBJ1-1; the D gene is possibly TRBD1 (5 bases). Germline loops: CDR1 LNHDA, CDR2 SQIVND (reference sequence). The CDR3 loop spans 14 amino acids. Trimming shortened V by 7 bases and J by 14 bases, and 26 bases separated the two germline ends. CDR3 in amino acids: CASTSFQGSEIPFF. The CDR3 DNA reads TGTGCCAGTACCTCCTTCCAGGGCTCCGAGATCCCCTTCTTT.

The chain employs TRBV9 and TRBJ2-3, with 11 nucleotides matching TRBD2. Trimming at V came to 7 bases and at J to 5 bases, leaving 3 bases not matched to a gene. The CDR3 contains 13 residues. Germline V gene data show CDR1 as SGDLS and CDR2 as YYNGEE. Here the CDR3 reads CASGLAGGDTQYF. The CDR3 DNA is TGTGCCAGCGGGCTAGCGGGAGGAGATACGCAGTATTTT.

CDR3 in amino acids: CASSAAGYNQPQHF. The CDR3 DNA follows: TGTGCCAGCAGCGCGGCGGGATACAATCAGCCCCAGCATTTT. The chain combines TRBV3-1 (or the pseudogene TRBV3-2) with TRBJ1-5; D is undetermined. The V end lost 5 bases, the J end lost 3 bases, and 11 bases lay between the germline ends. The CDR3 extends over 14 amino acids. The germline V gene encodes CDR1 LGHDT and CDR2 YNNKEL (reference sequence).

The rearrangement joins TRBV6-5 to TRBJ2-2, with 9 bases aligning to TRBD1. Trimming took 11 bases from V and 5 from J; bases not matched to a gene: 9. This CDR3 is 14 amino acids long. The germline CDR1 and CDR2 sequences are MNHEY and SVGAGI. The CDR3: CAGSQGAGTGELFF. As DNA, the CDR3 is TGTGCCGGATCACAGGGGGCGGGGACCGGGGAGCTGTTTTTT.

This clone occurred a few times. V usage is TRBV5-4 and J usage is TRBJ1-2; the D gene is possibly TRBD1 (6 bases). The V end lost 3 bases, the J end lost 8 bases, and 20 bases lay between the germline ends. The germline V gene has CDR1 SGHNT and CDR2 YYREEE (reference sequence). The CDR3 has 15 residues. This chain's CDR3 is CASSSGQTAMEGYTF. In DNA, the CDR3 is TGTGCCAGCAGCTCAGGACAGACCGCGATGGAAGGCTACACCTTC.

The chain links TRBV7-2 to TRBJ1-2, with TRBD1 identical over 7 bases. The CDR3 extends over 15 amino acids. The germline CDR1 and CDR2 sequences are SGHTA and FQGNSA. V lost 5 bases to trimming and J lost 5 bases; unmatched junction nucleotides: 11. The CDR3 region has the DNA TGTGCCAGCAGCACCCGGGCAGGGGGTTGGTATGGCTACACCTTC. As protein: CASSTRAGGWYGYTF.

CDR3 residues: CASSSRKGAKSPLHF. The DNA of the CDR3 is TGTGCCAGCAGCTCCCGGAAGGGGGCAAAATCACCCCTCCACTTT. The rearrangement joins TRBV13 to TRBJ1-6, with TRBD1 identical over 7 bases. The length of the CDR3 is 15 residues. From germline, CDR1 is PRHDT and CDR2 FYEKMQ (reference sequence). J lost 10 bases, V lost 4 bases, and 10 bases had no gene match.

The V gene is TRBV7-9, the J gene TRBJ1-4; the match to TRBD1 covers 10 bases. The CDR3 is 16 residues long. The trim removed 1 base at V and 7 bases at J, leaving 6 bases unmatched. Germline loops: CDR1 SEHNR, CDR2 FQNEAQ (reference sequence). This CDR3 reads CASSLGTGGQAEKLFF. The CDR3, as DNA: TGTGCCAGCAGCTTAGGGACAGGGGGTCAGGCTGAAAAACTGTTTTTT.

The V gene is TRBV5-1, the J gene TRBJ1-2, with D possibly TRBD1 on 6 matching bases. V was pared by 4 bases and J by 5 bases, with 18 bases between. The CDR3 length is 15 residues. Germline V gives CDR1 SGHRS, CDR2 YFSETQ. The CDR3 DNA sequence: TGCGCCAGCAGCCCACGGCGCGGGGGCGCTTATGGCTACACCTTC. Encoded protein: CASSPRRGGAYGYTF.

The rearrangement uses TRBV7-6 and TRBJ2-3; the D gene is possibly TRBD2 (5 bases). Deletions cut 4 bases from V and 6 bases from J, with 17 bases between. The CDR3 sequence is 15 residues long. CDR1 is SGHVS, CDR2 FNYEAQ, per germline. The DNA of the CDR3 is TGTGCCAGCAGCTACCAACCCACGGGGTCTGATACGCAGTATTTT. Its translation is CASSYQPTGSDTQYF.

This chain joins TRBV10-3 and TRBJ2-7; TRBD2 matches at 12 bases. The CDR3 covers 14 residues. Germline CDR1 reads ENHRY; CDR2 reads SYGVKD. Germline trimming cut 6 bases from V and 7 bases from J; bases unmatched to any gene: 7. The CDR3 nucleotides read TGTGCCATCAGCCTAGCGGGAGGGCCTGGGGAGCAGTACTTC. Translation: CAISLAGGPGEQYF.

The chain couples TRBV6-5 to TRBJ1-2; the D gene is possibly TRBD1 (6 bases). Looked up from germline, CDR1 is MNHEY and CDR2 is SVGAGI. Between the trimmed V and J ends, which lost 6 bases and 2 bases, there was a span of 10 bases. The CDR3 has 13 amino acids. CDR3 sequence reads: CASRATGNYGYTF. The CDR3 coding sequence is TGTGCCAGCAGGGCCACAGGGAACTATGGCTACACCTTC.

The genes are TRBV23-1 and TRBJ2-2; D is possibly TRBD1 (5 bases). TRBV23-1 has ORF status, its function being uncertain. CDR3 length equals 16 residues. V lost 3 bases to trimming and J lost 1 base, with 12 bases between them. CDR3 region: CASSHPQTENTGELFF. As DNA, the CDR3 is TGCGCCAGCAGTCACCCCCAGACAGAGAACACCGGGGAGCTGTTTTTT.

The CDR3 nucleotides are TGTGCCAGCTCACGGTCGACTAGCGGGAGTCGGCTAGGAGGGTACAATGAGCAGTTCTTC. Protein product: CASSRSTSGSRLGGYNEQFF. The chain recombines TRBV18 with TRBJ2-1, with TRBD2 matching over 12 bases. Trimming cost V 4 bases and J 4 bases; bases outside gene matches: 17. CDR3 length equals 20 residues. Germline V gene sequence: CDR1 KGHSH, CDR2 LQKENI. The complete variable domain, with remaining parts taken from reference TRBV18 and TRBJ2-1, reads NAGVMQNPRHLVRRRGQEARLRCSPMKGHSHVYWYRQLPEEGLKFMVYLQKENIIDESGMPKERFSAEFPKEGPSILRIQQVVRGDSAAYFCASSRSTSGSRLGGYNEQFFGPGTRLTVL.

The rearrangement uses TRBV19 and TRBJ2-1; TRBD1 is a possible D gene (6 bases). Germline V gene sequence: CDR1 LNHDA, CDR2 SQIVND (reference sequence). CDR3 length equals 13 residues. The V end was cut by 3 bases, the J end by 9 bases, with 12 bases between. As DNA, the CDR3 is TGTGCCAGTAGTATGGACGCAGGGGCTGAGCAGTTCTTC. Protein product: CASSMDAGAEQFF. Filled out from reference TRBV19 and TRBJ2-1, the complete variable domain reads DGGITQSPKYLFRKEGQNVTLSCEQNLNHDAMYWYRQDPGQGLRLIYYSQIVNDFQKGDIAEGYSVSREKKESFPLTVTSAQKNPTAFYLCASSMDAGAEQFFGPGTRLTVL.

The chain has TRBV7-9 and TRBJ2-3; TRBD2 aligns across 7 bases. Per the germline V gene, CDR1 is SEHNR and CDR2 is FQNEAQ (reference sequence). V trimming: 5 bases; J trimming: 9 bases; junction bases outside the gene matches: 14. The CDR3 consists of 15 residues. CDR3 residues: CASSEGAGPFGTQYF. The CDR3 DNA is TGTGCCAGCAGCGAAGGAGCGGGGCCCTTCGGAACGCAGTATTTT.

In nucleotides, the CDR3 is TGTGCCAGCAGGCGGACAGGGGGCCATGGCTACACCTTC. Translating gives CASRRTGGHGYTF. The chain carries TRBV28 and TRBJ1-2, with 11 bases matching TRBD1. The junction had 3 bases not matched to a gene; V was cut back by 6 bases and J by 6 bases. The CDR3 is made up of 13 amino acids. Per the germline V gene, CDR1 is MDHEN and CDR2 is SYDVKM.

J is TRBJ2-3 and V is TRBV6-6; TRBD2 agrees at 7 bases. V trimming: 2 bases; J trimming: 4 bases; junction bases outside the gene matches: 3. The CDR3 has 14 amino acids. Germline assignment: CDR1 MNHNY and CDR2 SVGAGI (reference sequence). The CDR3 DNA reads TGTGCCAGCAGTTACGGCGGGAGCTCAGATACGCAGTATTTT. The encoded protein is CASSYGGSSDTQYF.